The rows below give T cell receptor beta chains drawn from one sample of a study of T-cell reconstitution after alpha-beta-depleted transplantation in children. Using its own MiXCR run on the PCR reads, TCRdb lists one record per CDR3 protein. Among fewer than 550,000 distinct CDR3 sequences listed, approximately 10% were seen once. The sequencing used PBMCs, mostly from graft donor cells, collected 180 days after TCRalphabeta/CD19-depleted stem cell transplant. These receptors were obtained from a female patient under 10 years old who had a stem cell transplant for aplastic anemia, so the T cells may come from the graft donor. The CDR3 runs from the conserved cysteine through the conserved F or W. A D gene is named only where the DNA matches it firmly. Size is stated for part of the rows, as once, few or many counts, or as a class when the clone is expanded.

TRBD1	TRBV5-1	few	TRBJ2-5	CASSLRVRDRDETQYF	TGCGCCAGCAGCTTGAGGGTGAGGGACAGGGATGAGACCCAGTACTTC
-	TRBV28	-	TRBJ2-1	CASTSPVYEQFF	TGTGCCAGCACCTCGCCAGTCTATGAGCAGTTCTTC
-	TRBV7-9	-	TRBJ1-5	CASSFGTPNQPQHF	TGTGCCAGCAGCTTCGGCACACCTAATCAGCCCCAGCATTTT
TRBD2	TRBV3-1	-	TRBJ2-1	CASSPLPMGGRYNEQFF	TGTGCCAGCAGCCCCCTCCCGATGGGCGGGAGGTACAATGAGCAGTTCTTC
TRBD1	TRBV9	-	TRBJ1-2	CASSVALLGTGSSNYGYTF	TGTGCCAGCAGCGTAGCTCTGTTGGGGACAGGGTCTTCTAACTATGGCTACACCTTC
-	TRBV12-3/TRBV12-4	many	TRBJ2-7	CASSSPGRGTSYEQYF	TGTGCCAGCAGCTCCCCCGGCAGGGGAACATCCTACGAGCAGTACTTC
TRBD2	TRBV18	-	TRBJ2-7	CASSPGLAGGPWEQYF	TGTGCCAGCTCACCGGGACTAGCGGGAGGGCCGTGGGAGCAGTACTTC
-	TRBV28	-	TRBJ2-2	CASFKGAGATGELFF	TGTGCCTCCTTCAAGGGTGCGGGGGCAACCGGGGAGCTGTTTTTT
-	TRBV7-8	few	TRBJ1-1	CASSVRGGALGTEAFF	TGTGCCAGCAGCGTCCGGGGGGGGGCGTTGGGCACTGAAGCTTTCTTT
-	TRBV7-2	few	TRBJ2-1	CASRKMGQGFHNEQFF	TGTGCCAGCAGAAAAATGGGCCAAGGGTTCCACAATGAGCAGTTCTTC
TRBD2	TRBV20-1	few	TRBJ2-1	CSARQPWGLALYNEQFF	TGCAGTGCTAGACAGCCTTGGGGACTAGCGCTTTACAATGAGCAGTTCTTC
TRBD1	TRBV6-2/TRBV6-3	many	TRBJ2-7	CASKRRTGGSYEQYF	TGTGCCAGCAAGCGAAGGACAGGGGGATCCTACGAGCAGTACTTC
TRBD2	TRBV3-1	-	TRBJ2-3	CASSQDYGRAGDTQYF	TGTGCCAGCAGCCAAGATTACGGGAGGGCCGGGGATACGCAGTATTTT
TRBD2	TRBV5-1	-	TRBJ2-1	CASSRGTSGSSGHEQFF	TGCGCCAGCAGCCGCGGGACTAGCGGGAGCTCCGGCCATGAGCAGTTCTTC
TRBD2	TRBV20-1	-	TRBJ2-7	CSAREAAGVHYYEQYF	TGCAGTGCTAGAGAGGCGGCGGGAGTCCACTACTACGAGCAGTACTTC
-	TRBV7-2	few	TRBJ1-3	CASSLTASGNTIYF	TGTGCCAGCAGCTTGACCGCGTCTGGAAACACCATATATTTT
-	TRBV25-1	few	TRBJ2-2	CASSEREGELFF	TGTGCCAGCAGTGAACGGGAAGGGGAGCTGTTTTTT
TRBD2	TRBV20-1	many	TRBJ2-1	CSARDRRLAGVGDEQFF	TGCAGTGCTAGAGATAGGCGACTAGCGGGAGTGGGAGATGAGCAGTTCTTC
TRBD2	TRBV20-1	few	TRBJ2-7	CSAWDYYEQYF	TGCAGCGCTTGGGACTACTACGAGCAGTACTTC
-	TRBV20-1	few	TRBJ2-1	CSARRRVYNEQFF	TGCAGTGCTAGAAGGCGGGTTTACAATGAGCAGTTCTTC
TRBD1	TRBV29-1	-	TRBJ2-7	CSVLRQGAGEQYF	TGCAGCGTTCTGCGACAGGGGGCGGGTGAGCAGTACTTC
-	TRBV9	few	TRBJ2-3	CASSVGGPAGVADTQYF	TGTGCCAGCAGCGTAGGTGGCCCCGCAGGGGTGGCAGATACGCAGTATTTT
-	TRBV21-1	-	TRBJ1-2	CASPGRHWAYGYTF	TGTGCCAGCCCAGGCCGTCACTGGGCCTATGGCTACACCTTC
TRBD2	TRBV15	-	TRBJ2-3	CATSTSGKLSTDTQYF	TGTGCCACCAGCACTAGCGGGAAACTGAGCACAGATACGCAGTATTTT
-	TRBV12-3/TRBV12-4	many	TRBJ2-5	CASSPAVGTQYF	TGTGCCAGCAGCCCTGCGGTCGGGACCCAGTACTTC
TRBD1	TRBV5-1	few	TRBJ1-2	CASSSGQGREDGYTF	TGCGCCAGCAGCTCCGGACAGGGAAGAGAAGATGGCTACACCTTC
-	TRBV18	few	TRBJ2-7	CASSSSHRFSSYEQYF	TGTGCCAGCTCATCCTCTCACAGGTTCAGCTCCTACGAGCAGTACTTC
TRBD2	TRBV5-1	many	TRBJ2-3	CASSNLTSGRADTQYF	TGCGCCAGCAGCAACCTAACTAGCGGGAGGGCAGATACGCAGTATTTT
-	TRBV7-2	once	TRBJ1-2	CASSLVGPNYGYTF	TGTGCCAGCAGCTTAGTGGGGCCTAACTATGGCTACACCTTC
-	TRBV15	-	TRBJ2-5	CATSREGIVQETQYF	TGTGCCACCAGCAGAGAGGGGATAGTTCAAGAGACCCAGTACTTC
TRBD2	TRBV29-1	-	TRBJ2-2	CSGRISSGDGELFF	TGCAGCGGCCGGATTTCTAGCGGCGACGGGGAGCTGTTTTTT
-	TRBV5-5	-	TRBJ1-3	CASSLVGAKSGNTIYF	TGTGCCAGCAGCTTGGTAGGGGCGAAGTCCGGAAACACCATATATTTT
-	TRBV6-5	-	TRBJ2-2	CASSWGGTRNTGELFF	TGTGCCAGCAGTTGGGGTGGGACAAGGAACACCGGGGAGCTGTTTTTT
TRBD2	TRBV7-8	many	TRBJ2-7	CASSVVIAGVEQYF	TGTGCCAGCAGCGTAGTAATAGCGGGAGTCGAGCAGTACTTC
-	TRBV25-1	few	TRBJ1-4	CASSEFRGATNEKLFF	TGTGCCAGCAGTGAATTTAGGGGTGCAACTAATGAAAAACTGTTTTTT
TRBD1	TRBV12-3/TRBV12-4	many	TRBJ2-4	CASRTGTGVFNIQYF	TGTGCCAGCAGAACCGGGACAGGGGTTTTCAACATTCAGTACTTC
-	TRBV20-1	few	TRBJ1-6	CSARRGAGADSPLHF	TGCAGTGCTAGAAGGGGAGCAGGGGCTGATTCACCCCTCCACTTT